This T cell receptor (beta chain) was obtained from a study of blood T cell repertoires in COVID-19. Study-wide background: There were acute and convalescent COVID-19 samples, and they came from the United States, Italy and Spain. T cells, B-cell-depleted T cells, or PBMCs supplied cDNA or gDNA.

This CDR3 comprises 17 residues. From germline, CDR1 is SGHTS and CDR2 YDEGEE. Trimming took 0 bases from V and 0 from J, leaving 12 bases between them. TCRdb's copy holds only in-frame clones and misses some; the assay was immunoSEQ multiplex PCR. The table records 35,000 to 50,000 clones, approximately 85% of them present only once. This receptor was obtained from a man aged 60 to 69 with acute or convalescent COVID-19. The chain links TRBV5-8 to TRBJ1-4; possible D gene TRBD1, 5 bases. What was sequenced was peripheral blood. The CDR3 is CASSLDPPRATNEKLFF. As DNA, the CDR3 is TGTGCCAGCAGCTTGGACCCCCCCAGGGCAACTAATGAAAAACTGTTTTTT.